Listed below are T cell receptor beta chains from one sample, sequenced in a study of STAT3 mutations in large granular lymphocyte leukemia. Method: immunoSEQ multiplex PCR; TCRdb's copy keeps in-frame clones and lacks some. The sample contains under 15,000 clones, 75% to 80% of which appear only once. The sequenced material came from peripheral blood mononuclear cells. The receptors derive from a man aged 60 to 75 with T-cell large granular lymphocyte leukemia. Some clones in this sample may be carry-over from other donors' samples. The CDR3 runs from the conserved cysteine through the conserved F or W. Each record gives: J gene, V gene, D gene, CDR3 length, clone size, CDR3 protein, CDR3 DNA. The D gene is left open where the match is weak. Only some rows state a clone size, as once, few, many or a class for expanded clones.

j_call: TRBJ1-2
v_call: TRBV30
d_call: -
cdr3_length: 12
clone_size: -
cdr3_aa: CAWMGTSIGYTF
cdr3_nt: TGTGCCTGGATGGGAACCTCTATCGGCTACACCTTC

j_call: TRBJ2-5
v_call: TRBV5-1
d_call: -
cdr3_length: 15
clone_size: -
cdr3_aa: CASSLGPGHQETQYF
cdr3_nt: TGCGCCAGCAGCTTGGGGCCGGGACACCAAGAGACCCAGTACTTC

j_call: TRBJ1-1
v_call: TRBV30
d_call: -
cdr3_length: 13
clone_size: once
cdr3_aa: CAWSVGGRTEAFF
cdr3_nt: TGTGCCTGGAGTGTAGGGGGTCGGACTGAAGCTTTCTTT

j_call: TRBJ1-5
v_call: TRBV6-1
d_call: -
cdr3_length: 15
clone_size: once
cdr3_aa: CASSEIGGSGQPQHF
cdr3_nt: TGTGCCAGCAGTGAGATCGGGGGGTCCGGTCAGCCCCAGCATTTT

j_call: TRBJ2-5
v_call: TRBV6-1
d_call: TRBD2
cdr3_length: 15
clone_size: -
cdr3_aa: CASRGEREDQETQYF
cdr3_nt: TGTGCCAGCAGGGGAGAGCGGGAGGACCAAGAGACCCAGTACTTC

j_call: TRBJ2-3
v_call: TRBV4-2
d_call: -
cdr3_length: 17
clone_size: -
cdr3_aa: CASSQVSAVMGTDTQYF
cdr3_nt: TGTGCCAGCAGCCAGGTCTCTGCGGTAATGGGTACAGATACGCAGTATTTT

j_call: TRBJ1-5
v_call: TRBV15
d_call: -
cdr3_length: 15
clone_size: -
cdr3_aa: CATSTDGTRNQPQHF
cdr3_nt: TGTGCCACCAGCACCGACGGAACACGGAATCAGCCCCAGCATTTT

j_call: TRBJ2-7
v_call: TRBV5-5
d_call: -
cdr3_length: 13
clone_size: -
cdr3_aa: CASSRQDSYEQYF
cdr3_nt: TGTGCCAGCAGCCGACAGGACTCCTACGAGCAGTACTTC

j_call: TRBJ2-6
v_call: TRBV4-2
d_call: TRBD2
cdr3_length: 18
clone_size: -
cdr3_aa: CASSQDGGRAPGANVLTF
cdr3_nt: TGTGCCAGCAGCCAAGATGGCGGGAGGGCCCCTGGGGCCAACGTCCTGACTTTC

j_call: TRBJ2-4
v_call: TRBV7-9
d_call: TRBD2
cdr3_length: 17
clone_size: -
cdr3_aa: CASSSRVAGGGSDIQYF
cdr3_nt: TGTGCCAGCAGCTCCCGGGTAGCGGGAGGGGGCTCGGACATTCAGTACTTC

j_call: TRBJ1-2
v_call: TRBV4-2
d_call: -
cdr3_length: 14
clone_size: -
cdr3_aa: CASSPRSGDYGYTF
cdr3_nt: TGTGCCAGCAGCCCTAGGTCTGGGGACTATGGCTACACCTTC

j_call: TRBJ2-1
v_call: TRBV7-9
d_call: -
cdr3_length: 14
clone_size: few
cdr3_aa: CASSLAASGDKEFF
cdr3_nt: TGTGCCAGCAGCTTAGCAGCCTCGGGGGACAAGGAGTTCTTC

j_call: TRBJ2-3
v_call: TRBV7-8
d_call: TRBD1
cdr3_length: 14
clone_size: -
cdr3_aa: CASSRGTGTDTQYF
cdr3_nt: TGTGCCAGCAGCCGTGGGACAGGCACAGATACGCAGTATTTT

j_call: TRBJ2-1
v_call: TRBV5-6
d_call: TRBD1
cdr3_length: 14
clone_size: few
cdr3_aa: CASSFGTGANEQFF
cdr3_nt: TGTGCCAGCAGCTTCGGGACAGGGGCTAATGAGCAGTTCTTC

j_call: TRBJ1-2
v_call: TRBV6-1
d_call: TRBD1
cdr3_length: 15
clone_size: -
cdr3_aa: CASSKEEGARYGYTF
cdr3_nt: TGTGCCAGCAGTAAAGAGGAGGGGGCGAGGTATGGCTACACCTTC

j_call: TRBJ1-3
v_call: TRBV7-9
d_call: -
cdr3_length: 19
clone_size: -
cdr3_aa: CASSLVVWHSRISGNTIYF
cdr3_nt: TGTGCCAGCAGCTTAGTAGTCTGGCATTCTCGGATCTCTGGAAACACCATATATTTT

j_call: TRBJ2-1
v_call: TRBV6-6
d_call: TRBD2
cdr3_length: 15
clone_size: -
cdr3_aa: CASSYASGGYNEQFF
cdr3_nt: TGTGCCAGCAGTTACGCTAGCGGAGGGTACAATGAGCAGTTCTTC

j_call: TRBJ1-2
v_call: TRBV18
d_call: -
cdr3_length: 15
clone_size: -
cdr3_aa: CASSPTGEDLYGYTF
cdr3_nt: TGTGCCAGCTCACCAACGGGGGAGGACCTCTATGGCTACACCTTC

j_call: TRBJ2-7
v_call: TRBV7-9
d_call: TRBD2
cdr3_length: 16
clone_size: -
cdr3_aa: CASSLPWGLAPYEQYF
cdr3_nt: TGTGCCAGCAGCTTACCCTGGGGACTAGCGCCCTACGAGCAGTACTTC

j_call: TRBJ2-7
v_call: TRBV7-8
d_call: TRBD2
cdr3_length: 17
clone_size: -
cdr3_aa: CASSSSIAGGSYYEQYF
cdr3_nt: TGTGCCAGCAGCTCATCCATAGCGGGAGGGTCTTACTACGAGCAGTACTTC

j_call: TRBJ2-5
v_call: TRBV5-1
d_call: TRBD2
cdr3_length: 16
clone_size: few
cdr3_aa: CASSLGVAGLAADQYF
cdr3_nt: TGCGCCAGCAGCTTGGGAGTGGCGGGACTAGCGGCAGACCAGTACTTC

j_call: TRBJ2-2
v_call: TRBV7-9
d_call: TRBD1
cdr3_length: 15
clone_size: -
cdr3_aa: CASSSRTGVTGELFF
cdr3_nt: TGTGCCAGCAGCTCGCGGACAGGGGTGACCGGGGAGCTGTTTTTT

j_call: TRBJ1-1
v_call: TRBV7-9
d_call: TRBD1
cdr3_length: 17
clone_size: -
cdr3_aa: CASSADRGHELNTEAFF
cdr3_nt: TGTGCCAGCAGCGCTGACAGGGGGCATGAACTTAACACTGAAGCTTTCTTT

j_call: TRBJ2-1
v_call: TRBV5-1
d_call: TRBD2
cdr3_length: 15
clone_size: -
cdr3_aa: CASSPGLAVYNEQFF
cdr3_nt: TGCGCCAGCAGCCCGGGACTAGCGGTTTACAATGAGCAGTTCTTC

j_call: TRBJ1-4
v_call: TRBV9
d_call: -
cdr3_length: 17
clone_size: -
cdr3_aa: CASSAEIALQGGEKLFF
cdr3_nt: TGTGCCAGCAGCGCAGAAATTGCTTTACAGGGTGGAGAAAAACTGTTTTTT

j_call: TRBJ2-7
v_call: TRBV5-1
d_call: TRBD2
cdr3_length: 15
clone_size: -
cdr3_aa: CASSLGRGGGYEQYF
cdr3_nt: TGCGCCAGCAGCTTGGGGCGGGGGGGCGGCTACGAGCAGTACTTC

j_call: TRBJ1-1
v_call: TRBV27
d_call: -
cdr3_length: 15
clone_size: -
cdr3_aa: CASSLIPGKNTEAFF
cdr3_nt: TGTGCCAGCAGTTTAATTCCAGGGAAGAACACTGAAGCTTTCTTT

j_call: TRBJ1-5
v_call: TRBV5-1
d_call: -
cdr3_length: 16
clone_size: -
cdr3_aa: CASSLGPGDSNQPQHF
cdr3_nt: TGCGCCAGCAGCTTGGGACCAGGGGATAGCAATCAGCCCCAGCATTTT

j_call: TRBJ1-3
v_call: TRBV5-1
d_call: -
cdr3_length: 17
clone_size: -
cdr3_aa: CASSLGTGRSSGNTIYF
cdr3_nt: TGCGCCAGCAGCTTGGGGACCGGACGGAGCTCTGGAAACACCATATATTTT

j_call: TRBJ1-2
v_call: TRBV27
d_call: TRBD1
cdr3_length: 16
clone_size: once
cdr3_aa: CASSLRGQARGYGYTF
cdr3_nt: TGTGCCAGCAGTTTAAGGGGACAGGCCAGGGGCTATGGCTACACCTTC

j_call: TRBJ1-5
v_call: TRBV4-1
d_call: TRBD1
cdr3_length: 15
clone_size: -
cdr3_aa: CASRQDRNENQPQHF
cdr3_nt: TGCGCCAGCAGACAGGACAGGAACGAGAATCAGCCCCAGCATTTT

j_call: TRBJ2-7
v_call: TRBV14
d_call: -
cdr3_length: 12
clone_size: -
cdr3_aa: CASGKNSYEQYF
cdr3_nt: TGTGCCAGCGGTAAAAACTCCTACGAGCAGTACTTC

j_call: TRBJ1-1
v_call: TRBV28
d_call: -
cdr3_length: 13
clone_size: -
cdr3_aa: CASSEGVNTEAFF
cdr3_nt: TGTGCCAGCAGCGAGGGGGTGAACACTGAAGCTTTCTTT

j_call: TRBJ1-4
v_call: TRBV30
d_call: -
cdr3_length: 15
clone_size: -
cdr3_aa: CAWSVRGLTNEKLFF
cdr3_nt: TGTGCCTGGAGTGTAAGAGGGTTGACTAATGAAAAACTGTTTTTT

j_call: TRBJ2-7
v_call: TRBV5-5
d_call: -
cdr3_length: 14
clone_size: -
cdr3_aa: CASSLSGDSYEQYF
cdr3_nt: TGTGCCAGCAGCTTGTCGGGTGACAGCTACGAGCAGTACTTC

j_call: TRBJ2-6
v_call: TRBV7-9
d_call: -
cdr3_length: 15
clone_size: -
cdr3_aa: CASSLDRTGANVLTF
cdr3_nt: TGTGCCAGCAGCTTAGACAGGACTGGGGCCAACGTCCTGACTTTC

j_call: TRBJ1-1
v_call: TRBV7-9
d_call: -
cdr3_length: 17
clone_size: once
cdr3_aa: CASSITPGAGPNTEAFF
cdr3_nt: TGTGCCAGCAGCATCACTCCGGGGGCCGGACCGAACACTGAAGCTTTCTTT

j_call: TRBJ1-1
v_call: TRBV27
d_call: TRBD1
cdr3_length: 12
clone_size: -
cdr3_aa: CASRTGYTEAFF
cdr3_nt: TGTGCTTCGCGGACAGGGTACACTGAAGCTTTCTTT

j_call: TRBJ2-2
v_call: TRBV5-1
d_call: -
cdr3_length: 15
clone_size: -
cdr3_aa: CASSLITGSTGELFF
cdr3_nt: TGCGCCAGCAGCTTGATAACAGGGAGCACCGGGGAGCTGTTTTTT

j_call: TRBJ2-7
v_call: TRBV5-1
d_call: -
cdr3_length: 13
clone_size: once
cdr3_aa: CASRLAQGYEQYF
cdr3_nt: TGCGCCAGCAGACTCGCCCAGGGCTACGAGCAGTACTTC

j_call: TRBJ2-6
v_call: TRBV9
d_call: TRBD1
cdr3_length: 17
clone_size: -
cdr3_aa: CASSRGQGGTGANVLTF
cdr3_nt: TGTGCCAGCAGCCGAGGACAGGGGGGCACTGGGGCCAACGTCCTGACTTTC

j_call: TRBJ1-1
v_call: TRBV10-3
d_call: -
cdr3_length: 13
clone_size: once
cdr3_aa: CAIRGSRNTEAFF
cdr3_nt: TGTGCCATCAGGGGCAGCCGGAACACTGAAGCTTTCTTT

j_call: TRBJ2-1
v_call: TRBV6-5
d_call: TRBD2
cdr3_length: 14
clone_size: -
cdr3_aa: CASSSAGVPRIKVF
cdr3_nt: TGTGCCAGCAGTTCAGCGGGAGTACCACGAATAAAAGTCTTC

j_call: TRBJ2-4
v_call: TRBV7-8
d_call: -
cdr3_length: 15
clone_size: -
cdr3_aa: CASSRRGVAKNIQYF
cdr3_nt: TGTGCCAGCAGCCGCAGGGGTGTAGCCAAAAACATTCAGTACTTC

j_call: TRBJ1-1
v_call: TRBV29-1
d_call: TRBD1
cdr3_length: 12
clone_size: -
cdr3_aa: CSTGQEKTEAFF
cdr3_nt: TGCAGCACGGGACAGGAAAAGACTGAAGCTTTCTTT

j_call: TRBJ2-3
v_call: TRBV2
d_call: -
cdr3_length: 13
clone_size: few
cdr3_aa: CASSEFPTDTQYF
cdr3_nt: TGTGCCAGCAGTGAATTTCCCACAGATACGCAGTATTTT

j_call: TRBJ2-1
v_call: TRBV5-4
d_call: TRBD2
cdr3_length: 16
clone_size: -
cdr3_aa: CASSYPVGTTYNEQFF
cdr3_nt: TGTGCCAGCAGCTACCCGGTGGGGACTACTTACAATGAGCAGTTCTTC

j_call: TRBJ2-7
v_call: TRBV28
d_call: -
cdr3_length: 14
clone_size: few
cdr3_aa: CASSEGGRVYEQYF
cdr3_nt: TGTGCCAGCAGTGAGGGGGGGAGAGTCTACGAGCAGTACTTC

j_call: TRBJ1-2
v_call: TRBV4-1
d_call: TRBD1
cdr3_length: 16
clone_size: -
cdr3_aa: CASSQDRSRGFYGYTF
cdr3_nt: TGCGCCAGCAGCCAAGACAGGAGCAGGGGGTTCTATGGCTACACCTTC

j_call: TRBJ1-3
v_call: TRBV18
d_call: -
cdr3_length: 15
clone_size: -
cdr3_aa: CASSHDRSSGNTIYF
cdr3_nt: TGTGCCAGCTCACATGACAGGTCCTCTGGAAACACCATATATTTT

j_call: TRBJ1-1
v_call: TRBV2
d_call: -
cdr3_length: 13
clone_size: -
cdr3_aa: CASSEGSNTEAFF
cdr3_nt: TGTGCCAGCAGTGAAGGCAGTAACACTGAAGCTTTCTTT

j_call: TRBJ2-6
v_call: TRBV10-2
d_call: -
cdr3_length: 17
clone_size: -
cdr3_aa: CASSAHPDSSGANVLTF
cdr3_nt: TGCGCCAGCAGTGCACACCCAGACTCCTCTGGGGCCAACGTCCTGACTTTC

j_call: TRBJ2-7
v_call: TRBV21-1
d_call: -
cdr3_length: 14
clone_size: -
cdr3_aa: CASSKEGIGYEQYF
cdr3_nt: TGTGCCAGCAGCAAAGAGGGGATAGGCTACGAGCAGTACTTC